The text below deals with one T cell receptor (beta chain). The antigen remains unidentified. Germline is not matched at one junction end, which may reflect a read error. This entry is derived from a study of T cells after yellow fever vaccination. Points from the study as a whole: Boosting was followed by the reappearance of most primary-vaccination clones (roughly 96% CD4, around 91% CD8). The presence of abundant clonotypes contaminating from the bulk population was possible in FACS-sorted repertoires.

Each CDR3 protein is one row after TCRdb ran MiXCR on the 5' RACE reads. The sample yields nearly 350,000 distinct CDR3 sequences, around 8.1% seen once. The specimen was PBMCs, collected about 41 days after the first yellow fever vaccination. The receptor was derived from a man younger than 30 who received the YFV17D yellow fever vaccine.

The CDR3 protein is CASTYGGGPNSPRHF. DNA for the CDR3: TGTGCCAGCACTTATGGGGGGGGCCCGAATTCACCCCGCCACTTT. This chain joins TRBV6-5 and TRBJ1-6; D may be TRBD1 (6 bases). This CDR3 is built from 15 residues. CDR1 and CDR2 (germline): MNHEY, SVGAGI.